Following are 24 T cell receptor beta chains from one sample sequenced in a study of persistence of HIV-infected CD4 T cells. Cells were stimulated with overlapping HIV-1 Gag 15-mer peptides. Memory cells lacking CD40L and CD69 with high CD45RO were sorted. Their target antigens are unknown. This was the immunoSEQ version 4 assay in survey mode. Method: immunoSEQ multiplex PCR; TCRdb's copy keeps in-frame clones and lacks some. The data contain around 60,000 clones, more than 70% of them singletons. The starting material was CD4+ T cells sorted from PBMCs after approximately 19-hour stimulation, obtained from a patient who received antiretroviral therapy. These receptors were collected from an adult man with HIV who was CMV-seropositive.

This chain connects TRBV6-6 to TRBJ1-5; 7 bases agree with TRBD1. V shed 5 bases and J 2 bases; nucleotides not matched to a gene: 12. Germline V gene data show CDR1 as MNHNY and CDR2 as SVGAGI (reference sequence). The CDR3 runs 17 residues. CDR3 sequence: CASSHYRGRGGNQPQHF. CDR3 sequence (DNA): TGTGCCAGCAGTCATTACAGGGGCCGGGGAGGCAATCAGCCCCAGCATTTT.

The genes are TRBV19 and TRBJ1-3, with D possibly being TRBD1 (6 bases). From germline, CDR1 is LNHDA and CDR2 SQIVND (reference sequence). V was pared by 5 bases and J by 4 bases, with 15 bases between. The CDR3 is 15 amino acids. The CDR3, as DNA: TGTGCCAGTAGTTTCTCCGGGACAACCGGAAACACCATATATTTT. It encodes CASSFSGTTGNTIYF.

The chain has TRBV24-1 and TRBJ1-2; a weak D match, TRBD1 (5 bases). Germline CDR1 reads KGHDR; CDR2 reads SFDVKD. The V end lost 1 base, the J end lost 2 bases, and 7 bases lay between the germline ends. This CDR3 has 14 residues. The CDR3: CATSDFEGNYGYTF. In nucleotides, the CDR3 is TGTGCCACCAGTGATTTTGAGGGGAACTATGGCTACACCTTC.

On this clone: At one of its ends the junction is not consistent with the germline gene, which may arise from a read error. The genes are TRBV6-5 and TRBJ1-1; TRBD1 matches at 8 bases. The V gene's germline CDR1 is MNHEY and CDR2 SVGAGI. The CDR3 is 11 amino acids. The CDR3 protein is CASSYAGDRTF. The DNA for the CDR3 is TGTGCCAGCAGTTACGCCGGGGACAGGACCTTT.

This sequence joins TRBV11-2 and TRBJ2-7, with 7 nucleotides matching TRBD1. This CDR3 is 19 amino acids long. V trimming: 0 bases; J trimming: 5 bases; junction bases outside the gene matches: 19. Germline lookup yields CDR1 SGHAT and CDR2 FQNNGV. CDR3 residues: CASSLEAARGIGGRNEQYF. The CDR3 region has the DNA TGTGCCAGCAGCTTAGAGGCGGCCAGAGGTATAGGGGGCAGGAACGAGCAGTACTTC.

The chain employs TRBV14 and TRBJ2-3; the match to TRBD2 covers 7 bases. V gave up 1 base and J gave up 0 bases; unmatched junction bases: 10. Per the germline V gene, CDR1 is SGHDN and CDR2 is FVKESK. The CDR3 has 18 residues. CDR3 loop: CASSQGAQAGPSTDTQYF. CDR3 DNA: TGTGCCAGCAGCCAAGGAGCCCAAGCGGGGCCTAGCACAGATACGCAGTATTTT. Complete variable domain (other parts from reference TRBV14 and TRBJ2-3): EAGVTQFPSHSVIEKGQTVTLRCDPISGHDNLYWYRRVMGKEIKFLLHFVKESKQDESGMPNNRFLAERTGGTYSTLKVQPAELEDSGVYFCASSQGAQAGPSTDTQYFGPGTRLTVL.

This sequence joins TRBV28 and TRBJ1-5; D ambiguous. Between the trimmed V and J ends, which lost 7 bases and 7 bases, there was a span of 11 bases. CDR1 and CDR2 from the germline V gene are MDHEN and SYDVKM. This CDR3 comprises 12 residues. CDR3 protein: CASTIGSQPQHF. CDR3 DNA sequence: TGTGCCAGCACCATAGGGAGCCAGCCCCAGCATTTT.

The V gene is TRBV20-1, the J gene TRBJ1-6, with D tentatively TRBD1 (5 bases). The CDR3 sequence is 15 residues long. The V end lost 3 bases, the J end lost 7 bases, and 16 bases lay between the germline ends. CDR1 DFQATT and CDR2 SNEGSKA come from the germline V gene (reference sequence). CDR3 in amino acids: CSASGAARANSPLHF. The CDR3 region has the DNA TGCAGTGCTAGTGGGGCCGCCAGGGCGAATTCACCCCTCCACTTT.

In this sample, this clone turned up once. The chain links TRBV10-3 to TRBJ1-1; TRBD1 is a possible D gene (5 bases). V was clipped by 5 bases and J by 0 bases, with 16 bases between them. The CDR3 runs 16 residues. Germline loops: CDR1 ENHRY, CDR2 SYGVKD. The CDR3 DNA follows: TGTGCCATCAGTTCCCCCGGGGCAACTTTGAACACTGAAGCTTTCTTT. This codes for CAISSPGATLNTEAFF.

This chain uses TRBV3-1 (or the pseudogene TRBV3-2) with TRBJ1-6, with D possibly being TRBD1 (5 bases). The CDR3 is 14 residues long. Germline loops: CDR1 LGHDT, CDR2 YNNKEL (reference sequence). V lost 0 bases and J lost 9, with 9 bases in between. CDR3 bases: TGTGCCAGCAGCCAAGACCCAGGGATTTCACCCCTCCACTTT. Translated: CASSQDPGISPLHF.

The rearrangement links TRBV2 to TRBJ1-4; no definite D call. The CDR3 consists of 12 residues. Germline CDR1 reads SNHLY; CDR2 reads FYNNEI. The germline V and J ends were trimmed by 7 bases and 11 bases, with 14 bases remaining between them. CDR3 sequence: CASTLSKSKLFF. The CDR3 coding sequence is TGTGCCAGCACCCTCTCCAAAAGCAAACTGTTTTTT.

The V call is TRBV18, the J call TRBJ2-1; 7 bases are a match to TRBD1. V trimming: 0 bases; J trimming: 7 bases; junction bases outside the gene matches: 12. Germline values: CDR1 KGHSH, CDR2 LQKENI. This CDR3 has 17 residues. The CDR3 DNA sequence: TGTGCCAGCTCACCACCGACAGGGTCTCTCATAAGGAATGAGCAGTTCTTC. This translates into CASSPPTGSLIRNEQFF.

The chain combines TRBV10-2 with TRBJ2-7; 9 bases align to TRBD1. CDR1 is WSHSY, CDR2 SAAADI, per germline. Losses at the gene ends were 10 bases for V and 2 bases for J; bases not matched to a gene: 6. The CDR3 covers 13 residues. The CDR3 region is CATRTGAAYEQYF. The CDR3 coding sequence is TGCGCCACCCGGACAGGGGCGGCCTACGAGCAGTACTTC.

V is TRBV7-4 and J is TRBJ2-1, with 7 bases identical to TRBD1. J was trimmed by 3 bases and V by 8 bases; bases with no gene match: 19. Per germline, CDR1 SGHVT and CDR2 SQSDAQ. This CDR3 comprises 18 residues. The CDR3 sequence: CASLLPSGQFYNYNEQFF. CDR3 nucleotide sequence: TGTGCCAGCCTTTTACCTTCGGGACAGTTTTATAACTACAATGAGCAGTTCTTC.

V and J are TRBV4-1 and TRBJ2-4, with a possible D match to TRBD1 (6 bases). CDR3 length: 13 amino acids. Trimming stripped 1 base from V and 8 bases from J, with 9 bases between. Germline CDR1 is MGHRA and CDR2 is YSYEKL. CDR3 bases: TGCGCCAGCAGCCAAGGTTACAGGGACATTCAGTACTTC. Encoded protein: CASSQGYRDIQYF.

This clone appeared a few times. The rearrangement links TRBV19 to TRBJ2-1; possibly TRBD2 for D (5 bases). The CDR3 length is 14 residues. Germline values: CDR1 LNHDA, CDR2 SQIVND (reference sequence). Trimming shortened V by 5 bases and J by 4 bases, and 12 bases separated the two germline ends. Here the CDR3 DNA reads TGTGCCAGTAGTCCCCCGGGCGGGTACAATGAGCAGTTCTTC. Amino acid sequence: CASSPPGGYNEQFF.

In its sample, this clone was seen a few times. The J gene is TRBJ2-7, the V gene TRBV3-1 (or the pseudogene TRBV3-2); D unclear. The ends were cut back, 0 bases at V and 3 bases at J, with 9 bases in the middle. Germline V gene data show CDR1 as LGHDT and CDR2 as YNNKEL (reference sequence). The CDR3 consists of 14 residues. The CDR3: CASSQDRAVYEQYF. CDR3 DNA sequence: TGTGCCAGCAGCCAAGATCGGGCAGTCTACGAGCAGTACTTC.

This sequence joins TRBV6-4 and TRBJ1-4; D possibly corresponds to TRBD1 (5 bases). V dropped 2 bases and J dropped 0 bases, with 16 bases sitting between them. Germline values: CDR1 MRHNA, CDR2 SNTAGT. The CDR3 runs to 18 residues. The CDR3 region is CASSDRPGKETTNEKLFF. The CDR3 DNA sequence: TGTGCCAGCAGTGACAGGCCAGGGAAGGAGACAACTAATGAAAAACTGTTTTTT.

This clone was seen only once. The chain carries TRBV3-1 (or the pseudogene TRBV3-2) and TRBJ2-7, with TRBD1 matching over 11 bases. Germline CDR1 reads LGHDT; CDR2 reads YNNKEL (reference sequence). V was clipped by 1 base and J by 4 bases; unmatched bases: 6. The CDR3 extends over 16 amino acids. CDR3 nucleotide sequence: TGTGCCAGCAGCCAAGCTGGGACAGGGGGTGGGTACGAGCAGTACTTC. Encoded protein: CASSQAGTGGGYEQYF.

V and J are TRBV3-1 (or the pseudogene TRBV3-2) and TRBJ1-6; D not certain. Germline CDR1 is LGHDT and CDR2 is YNNKEL (reference sequence). The CDR3 covers 16 residues. V lost 0 bases to trimming and J lost 7 bases, with 13 bases between them. The CDR3 bases are TGTGCCAGCAGCCAAGATCGGCGTCGGAACAATTCACCCCTCCACTTT. It translates to CASSQDRRRNNSPLHF.

The rearrangement joins TRBV4-2 to TRBJ2-1, with 9 bases identical to TRBD2. V gave up 1 base and J gave up 3 bases; unmatched junction bases: 4. The CDR3 covers 16 residues. Germline lookup yields CDR1 LGHNA and CDR2 YNFKEQ. The CDR3 is CASSQGAGGNYNEQFF. In DNA, the CDR3 is TGTGCCAGCAGCCAAGGAGCGGGGGGCAACTACAATGAGCAGTTCTTC.

The J gene is TRBJ1-6, the V gene TRBV18; 7 nucleotides agree with TRBD1. J gave up 5 bases and V 2 bases, and 9 bases lay outside the gene matches. Germline CDR1 reads KGHSH; CDR2 reads LQKENI. The CDR3 is 17 amino acids. CDR3 sequence (DNA): TGTGCCAGCTCACCAGGGGCACAGGGGATGGATAATTCACCCCTCCACTTT. Protein: CASSPGAQGMDNSPLHF.

J is TRBJ1-1 and V is TRBV9; perhaps TRBD1 as D (6 bases). This CDR3 region has 12 residues. Germline V gene sequence: CDR1 SGDLS, CDR2 YYNGEE. With 3 bases removed from V and 11 bases from J, the gap between germline ends came to 14 bases. The CDR3 protein is CASSAPEGVAFF. The CDR3 DNA reads TGTGCCAGCAGCGCCCCCGAGGGGGTCGCTTTCTTT. Full variable domain (missing parts from reference TRBV9 and TRBJ1-1): DSGVTQTPKHLITATGQRVTLRCSPRSGDLSVYWYQQSLDQGLQFLIQYYNGEERAKGNILERFSAQQFPDLHSELNLSSLELGDSALYFCASSAPEGVAFFGQGTRLTVV.

J is TRBJ2-6 and V is TRBV5-1, with D possibly being TRBD2 (6 bases). Germline CDR1 reads SGHRS; CDR2 reads YFSETQ. Between the trimmed V and J ends, which lost 1 base and 0 bases, there was a span of 14 bases. This CDR3 is 18 amino acids long. The CDR3 nucleotides read TGCGCCAGCAGCTTGTGGTGGGGGGAGAGCTCTGGGGCCAACGTCCTGACTTTC. Translated, it gives CASSLWWGESSGANVLTF.